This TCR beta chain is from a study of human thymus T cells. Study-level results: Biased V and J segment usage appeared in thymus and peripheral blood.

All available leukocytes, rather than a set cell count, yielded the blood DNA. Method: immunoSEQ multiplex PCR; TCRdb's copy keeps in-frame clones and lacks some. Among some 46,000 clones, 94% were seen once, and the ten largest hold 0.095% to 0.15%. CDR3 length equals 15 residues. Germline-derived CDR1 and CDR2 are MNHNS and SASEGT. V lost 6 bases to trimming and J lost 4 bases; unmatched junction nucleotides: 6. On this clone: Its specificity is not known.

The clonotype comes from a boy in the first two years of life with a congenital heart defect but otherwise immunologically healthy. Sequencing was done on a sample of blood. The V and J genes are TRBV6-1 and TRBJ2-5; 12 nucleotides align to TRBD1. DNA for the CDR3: TGTGCCAGCAGGGGACAGGGGGCGAGGCGAGAGACCCAGTACTTC. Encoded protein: CASRGQGARRETQYF.